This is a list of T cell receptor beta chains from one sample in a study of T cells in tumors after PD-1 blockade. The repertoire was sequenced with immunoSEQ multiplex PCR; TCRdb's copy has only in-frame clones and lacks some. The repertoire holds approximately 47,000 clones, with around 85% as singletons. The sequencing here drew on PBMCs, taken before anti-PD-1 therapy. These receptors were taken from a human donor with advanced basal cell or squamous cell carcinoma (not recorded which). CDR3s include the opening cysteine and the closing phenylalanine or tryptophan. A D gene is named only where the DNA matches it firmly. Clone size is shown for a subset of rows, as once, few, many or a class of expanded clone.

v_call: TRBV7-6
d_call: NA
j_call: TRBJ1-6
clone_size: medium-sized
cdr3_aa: CASSLGLNNSPLHF
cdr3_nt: TGTGCCAGCAGCTTAGGACTGAATAATTCACCCCTCCACTTT

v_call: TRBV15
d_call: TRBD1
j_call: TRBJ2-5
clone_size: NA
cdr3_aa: CATSSSGQGVETQYF
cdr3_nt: TGTGCCACCAGCTCGTCCGGACAGGGGGTAGAGACCCAGTACTTC

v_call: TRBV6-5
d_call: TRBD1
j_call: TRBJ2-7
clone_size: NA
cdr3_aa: CASSYGQGEEQYF
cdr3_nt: TGTGCCAGCAGTTACGGACAGGGGGAGGAGCAGTACTTC

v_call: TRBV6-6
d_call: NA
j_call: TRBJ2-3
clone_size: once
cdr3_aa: CASSPSEDTQYF
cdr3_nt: TGTGCCAGCAGTCCATCTGAGGATACGCAGTATTTT

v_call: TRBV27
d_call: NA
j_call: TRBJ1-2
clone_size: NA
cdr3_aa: CASRSGDWNGYTF
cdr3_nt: TGTGCCAGCAGATCAGGCGACTGGAATGGCTACACCTTC

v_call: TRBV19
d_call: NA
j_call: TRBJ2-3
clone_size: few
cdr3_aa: CASSIRERDTQYF
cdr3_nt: TGTGCCAGTAGTATACGGGAGAGAGATACGCAGTATTTT

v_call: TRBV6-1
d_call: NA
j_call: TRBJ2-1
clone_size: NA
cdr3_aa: CASSDDSGAGSYNEQFF
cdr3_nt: TGTGCCAGCAGTGACGATTCTGGGGCAGGCTCCTACAATGAGCAGTTCTTC

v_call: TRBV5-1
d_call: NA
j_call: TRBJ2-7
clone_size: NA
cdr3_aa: CASSLEGTYEQYF
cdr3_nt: TGCGCCAGCAGCTTGGAGGGGACCTACGAGCAGTACTTC

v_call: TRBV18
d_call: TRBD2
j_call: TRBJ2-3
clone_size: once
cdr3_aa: CASSPSGLAGLRDTQYF
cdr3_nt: TGTGCCAGCTCACCTTCCGGACTAGCGGGGCTCCGAGATACGCAGTATTTT

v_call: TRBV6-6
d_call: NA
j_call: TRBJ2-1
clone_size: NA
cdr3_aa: CASSDLAPGQGEQFF
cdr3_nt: TGTGCCAGCAGTGACCTAGCGCCCGGACAAGGTGAGCAGTTCTTC

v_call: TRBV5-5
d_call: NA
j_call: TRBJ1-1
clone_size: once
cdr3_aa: CASSLFRAGPMNTEAFF
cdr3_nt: TGTGCCAGCAGCTTATTCAGGGCAGGGCCCATGAACACTGAAGCTTTCTTT